This entry is about one T cell receptor beta chain. With 0 bases removed from V and 4 bases from J, the gap between germline ends came to 13 bases. CDR1 and CDR2 from the germline V gene are MNHEY and SVGAGI. The CDR3 has 15 amino acids. This sample was included in a study of blood T cell repertoires in COVID-19. Method: immunoSEQ multiplex PCR; TCRdb's copy keeps in-frame clones and lacks some. The sample contains around 310,000 clones, 90% of which appear only once. What was sequenced was peripheral blood. The clonotype comes from a woman aged 40-49 years with COVID-19, enrolled during active disease. This chain links TRBV6-5 with TRBJ2-7; D unresolved. CDR3 DNA: TGTGCCAGCAGTTACTCGAACAGCCGTATGTACGAGCAGTACTTC. Its translation: CASSYSNSRMYEQYF.